What follows are 28 T cell receptor beta chains derived from one specimen sequenced in a study of T cell clones after liver transplantation. Clones were read by immunoSEQ multiplex PCR, and TCRdb kept only the in-frame ones, dropping some. Found here are 95,000 to 110,000 clones, roughly 80% of them singletons; the top ten hold around 0.94%. The source was CD4+ T cells from blood, collected before liver transplant. The receptors originated from a human donor who received a liver transplant.

The V call is TRBV6-6, the J call TRBJ1-2; TRBD1 matches at 10 bases. This CDR3 region has 15 residues. V dropped 2 bases and J dropped 1; count of bases not matched to a gene: 1. The germline CDR1 and CDR2 sequences are MNHNY and SVGAGI (reference sequence). The CDR3 is CASSYRTGGNYGYTF. The CDR3 bases are TGTGCCAGCAGTTACCGGACAGGGGGTAACTATGGCTACACCTTC.

The chain links TRBV6-5 to TRBJ1-6; TRBD1 matches at 7 bases. This CDR3 has 14 residues. Germline lookup yields CDR1 MNHEY and CDR2 SVGAGI. V gave up 7 bases and J gave up 3 bases; unmatched junction bases: 3. This CDR3 is CASMQGGYNSPLHF. CDR3 nucleotide sequence: TGTGCCAGCATGCAGGGGGGCTATAATTCACCCCTCCACTTT.

The chain recombines TRBV9 with TRBJ2-5; D possibly corresponds to TRBD2 (6 bases). The ends were cut back, 4 bases at V and 5 bases at J, with 15 bases in the middle. The CDR3 consists of 14 residues. CDR1 and CDR2 from the germline V gene are SGDLS and YYNGEE. Here the CDR3 DNA reads TGTGCCAGCAGCCCCCGACTAGGAGTGGAGACCCAGTACTTC. Protein sequence: CASSPRLGVETQYF.

The chain has TRBV23-1 and TRBJ1-2; D uncertain. TRBV23-1 is annotated as an ORF whose role is uncertain. CDR3 length: 14 amino acids. Trimming removed 6 bases at V and 2 bases at J, with 13 bases between. This CDR3 reads CASSQNSLNYGYTF. The CDR3 DNA is TGCGCCAGCAGCCAAAACAGCCTAAACTATGGCTACACCTTC.

This chain uses TRBV6-5 with TRBJ1-5; D is unresolved. The V gene lost 2 bases and the J gene lost 6 bases, with 11 bases spanning the gap. Germline values: CDR1 MNHEY, CDR2 SVGAGI. The CDR3 is 14 residues long. The CDR3 region has the DNA TGTGCCAGCAGTTACGCAGGTCAAGGTCAGCCCCAGCATTTT. Encoded protein: CASSYAGQGQPQHF.

J is TRBJ1-2 and V is TRBV29-1; no clear D. Trimming took 1 base from V and 8 from J, leaving 14 bases between them. CDR3 size: 13 residues. Looked up from germline, CDR1 is SQVTM and CDR2 is ANQGSEA. Here the CDR3 reads CSVEGDAAGGYTF. The DNA of the CDR3 is TGCAGCGTTGAAGGCGACGCTGCTGGAGGCTACACCTTC.

The rearrangement uses TRBV4-2 and TRBJ1-4, with TRBD1 as a possible D gene (5 bases). CDR1 LGHNA and CDR2 YNFKEQ come from the germline V gene. The CDR3 runs 16 residues. Trimming pared 4 bases from V and 0 bases from J, leaving 12 bases between. Written as DNA, the CDR3 is TGTGCCAGCAGCCGCCCAGGGACTGCAACTAATGAAAAACTGTTTTTT. Its protein product is CASSRPGTATNEKLFF.

The chain carries TRBV5-1 and TRBJ2-6; D is unclear. The CDR3 sequence is 16 residues long. Trimming removed 0 bases at V and 0 bases at J, with 7 bases between. From germline, CDR1 is SGHRS and CDR2 YFSETQ. DNA for the CDR3: TGCGCCAGCAGCTTGGTAGGAAGCTCTGGGGCCAACGTCCTGACTTTC. It yields the protein CASSLVGSSGANVLTF.

V gene TRBV7-2 combines with J gene TRBJ2-7; 9 bases map to TRBD1. The CDR3 is 14 amino acids. After removal of 6 bases from V and 2 bases from J, the junction contained 5 bases not matched to a gene. CDR1 and CDR2 (germline): SGHTA, FQGNSA. The DNA for the CDR3 is TGTGCCAGCAGGCGGGGACAGGGAGCCTACGAGCAGTACTTC. Its protein is CASRRGQGAYEQYF.

The chain couples TRBV7-8 to TRBJ1-5; TRBD1 is a possible D gene (6 bases). V was trimmed by 6 bases and J by 2 bases, leaving 8 bases between them. CDR1 SGHVS and CDR2 FQNEAQ come from the germline V gene. The CDR3 has 13 amino acids. CDR3 protein: CASRKGGNQPQHF. In DNA form, the CDR3 reads TGTGCCAGCAGGAAGGGGGGCAATCAGCCCCAGCATTTT.

The chain carries TRBV5-1 and TRBJ1-2; D is perhaps TRBD1 (5 bases). CDR1 and CDR2 from the germline V gene are SGHRS and YFSETQ. There are 15 residues in the CDR3. V lost 4 bases and J 5 bases, leaving 18 bases between the germline ends. CDR3 sequence: CASSPGASEGYGYTF. DNA of the CDR3: TGCGCCAGCAGCCCTGGGGCCTCTGAGGGATATGGCTACACCTTC.

CDR3 amino acids: CASSRRTGLASQDNEQFF. The CDR3 region has the DNA TGCGCCAGCAGTCGTCGGACAGGGTTGGCGAGCCAAGACAATGAGCAGTTCTTC. The V gene is TRBV5-1, the J gene TRBJ2-1, with 8 bases that match TRBD1. CDR3 length: 18 amino acids. Germline CDR1 is SGHRS and CDR2 is YFSETQ. The ends lost 5 bases at V and 5 bases at J; junction bases unmatched: 18.

The chain carries TRBV5-1 and TRBJ2-3; 15 positions agree with TRBD2. Trimming cost V 4 bases and J 4 bases; bases outside gene matches: 4. Germline V lookup: CDR1 SGHRS, CDR2 YFSETQ. This CDR3 comprises 16 residues. The DNA of the CDR3 is TGCGCCAGCAGCCCCGGACTAGCGGGAGGGCCAGATACGCAGTATTTT. Amino acids: CASSPGLAGGPDTQYF.

The chain carries TRBV11-1 and TRBJ1-2; TRBD1 might be the D (6 bases). Between the trimmed V and J ends, which lost 1 base and 7 bases, there was a span of 16 bases. This CDR3 contains 15 residues. Germline V gene lookup returns CDR1 SGHAT and CDR2 FQDESV (reference sequence). This chain's CDR3 is CASSLEGGAILGYTF. The CDR3 nucleotides are TGTGCCAGCAGCTTAGAGGGGGGAGCAATCCTTGGCTACACCTTC.

This rearrangement joins TRBV5-1 to TRBJ2-3, with D possibly matching TRBD1 (5 bases). V was cut by 5 bases and J by 6 bases, with 13 bases left in between. Germline V lookup: CDR1 SGHRS, CDR2 YFSETQ. This CDR3 contains 13 residues. CDR3 amino acids: CASRQQGYDTQYF. The CDR3 DNA reads TGCGCCAGCAGGCAGCAGGGTTATGATACGCAGTATTTT.

V usage is TRBV6-5 and J usage is TRBJ2-3, with D perhaps TRBD2 (6 bases). The CDR3 runs 16 residues. Between the trimmed V and J ends, which lost 4 bases and 2 bases, there was a span of 16 bases. The germline gives CDR1 MNHEY, CDR2 SVGAGI. The CDR3 DNA reads as TGTGCCAGCAGTTTAACGGGGGAGATTCTCACAGATACGCAGTATTTT. Encoded protein: CASSLTGEILTDTQYF.

This clone showed up just a few times. V is TRBV28 and J is TRBJ1-2; D is undetermined. V lost 10 bases and J lost 1, with 13 bases in between. The CDR3 runs 13 residues. Germline assignment: CDR1 MDHEN and CDR2 SYDVKM. This CDR3 reads CATDRTGNYGYTF. The CDR3 DNA is TGTGCCACCGACCGGACGGGTAACTATGGCTACACCTTC.

J is TRBJ2-5 and V is TRBV5-1; 9 bases match TRBD2. The CDR3 is 15 residues long. CDR1 and CDR2 from the germline V gene are SGHRS and YFSETQ. Trimming at V came to 4 bases and at J to 2 bases, leaving 6 bases not matched to a gene. CDR3 bases: TGCGCCAGCAGCCCAACAACTAGCGGGCAAGAGACCCAGTACTTC. It yields the protein CASSPTTSGQETQYF.

CDR3 DNA: TGTGCCAGCAGCGCGGCAGGGGACCACCAGCCCCAGCATTTT. Protein product: CASSAAGDHQPQHF. The chain couples TRBV9 to TRBJ1-5, with a tentative D call TRBD1 (6 bases). The CDR3 is 14 residues long. The germline V gene encodes CDR1 SGDLS and CDR2 YYNGEE. V was shortened by 3 bases and J by 7 bases, with 14 bases between the two germline ends.

The genes are TRBV7-6 and TRBJ2-3, with D perhaps given as TRBD1 or TRBD2 (5 bases each). Germline values: CDR1 SGHVS, CDR2 FNYEAQ. The CDR3 contains 15 residues. Trimming pared 5 bases from V and 0 bases from J, leaving 12 bases between. CDR3 in DNA: TGTGCCAGCAGCCGAGGGCAGGGAAGCACAGATACGCAGTATTTT. Translating it yields CASSRGQGSTDTQYF.

The rearrangement joins TRBV18 to TRBJ2-6, with D hard to call. This CDR3 has 17 residues. Looked up from germline, CDR1 is KGHSH and CDR2 is LQKENI. Deletions cut 0 bases from V and 0 bases from J, with 9 bases between. CDR3 amino acids: CASSPPDQHSGANVLTF. The CDR3 DNA sequence: TGTGCCAGCTCACCACCGGACCAGCACTCTGGGGCCAACGTCCTGACTTTC.

The chain has TRBV28 and TRBJ2-2; D uncertain. V lost 8 bases and J 5 bases, leaving 15 bases between the germline ends. The CDR3 totals 14 residues. Germline CDR1 and CDR2: MDHEN and SYDVKM. The CDR3 reads CASLPHEKTGELFF. DNA of the CDR3: TGTGCCAGCCTACCACACGAGAAAACCGGGGAGCTGTTTTTT.

This chain connects TRBV10-3 to TRBJ2-3; D is perhaps TRBD1 or TRBD2 (5 bases each). Germline V gives CDR1 ENHRY, CDR2 SYGVKD. V gave up 6 bases and J gave up 7 bases, with 11 bases separating them. The CDR3 length is 12 residues. CDR3 sequence (DNA): TGTGCCATCAGCTTTGGGGGTAATACGCAGTATTTT. This encodes CAISFGGNTQYF.

This sequence joins TRBV28 and TRBJ2-1; the D gene could be TRBD1 or TRBD2 (5 bases each). The CDR3 loop spans 12 amino acids. Germline V gives CDR1 MDHEN, CDR2 SYDVKM. Between the trimmed V and J ends, which lost 6 bases and 7 bases, there was a span of 10 bases. As DNA, the CDR3 is TGTGCCAGCAGCGCTTGGGGGAATGAGCAGTTCTTC. Protein: CASSAWGNEQFF.

The chain combines TRBV7-9 with TRBJ2-3; TRBD2 matches at 7 bases. V lost 7 bases to trimming and J lost 5 bases; unmatched junction nucleotides: 9. The CDR3 extends over 14 amino acids. CDR1 and CDR2 from the germline V gene are SEHNR and FQNEAQ (reference sequence). The CDR3: CASIRVSSGDTQYF. The CDR3 bases are TGTGCCAGCATCAGGGTCTCTAGCGGAGATACGCAGTATTTT.

The chain uses TRBV5-1 and TRBJ2-1, with 10 bases lining up with TRBD2. Germline values: CDR1 SGHRS, CDR2 YFSETQ. The ends lost 6 bases at V and 7 bases at J; junction bases unmatched: 10. The CDR3 is 15 amino acids. CDR3 DNA: TGCGCCAGCACTAGCGGGAGTTCTATAGGGAATGAGCAGTTCTTC. Encoded protein: CASTSGSSIGNEQFF.

The rearrangement joins TRBV28 to TRBJ1-1, with a possible D match to TRBD1 (5 bases). V was clipped by 5 bases and J by 6 bases, with 19 bases between them. This CDR3 region has 15 residues. Per germline, CDR1 MDHEN and CDR2 SYDVKM. CDR3 sequence: CASSRGNSRNPEAFF. DNA for the CDR3: TGTGCCAGCAGTCGGGGGAATTCGAGGAATCCTGAAGCTTTCTTT.

The chain has TRBV11-2 and TRBJ2-7; D is possibly TRBD2 (6 bases). V lost 0 bases, J lost 6 bases, and 9 bases lay in between. Germline CDR1 and CDR2: SGHAT and FQNNGV. The CDR3 sequence is 13 residues long. The CDR3 coding sequence is TGTGCCAGCAGCTTAGAGAGGAGGGGCGAGCAGTACTTC. Its protein product is CASSLERRGEQYF.